A selection of T cell receptor beta chains follows, all from one sample in a study of metastatic and nonmetastatic thyroid tumors. TCRdb reanalyzed the PCR reads with MiXCR. The sample lists under 20,000 clones; 34% were seen once. Source material: tumor tissue. The receptors were sampled from a male donor with papillary thyroid cancer or a benign thyroid nodule (not recorded which). Some clones in this sample may be carry-over from other donors' samples. Both conserved end residues are part of each CDR3. The D gene is left open where the match is weak. Clone size, where shown, is once, few, many, or a class for clones that have expanded.

d_gene,v_gene,j_gene,abundance,CDR3aa,CDR3nt
TRBD2,TRBV20-1,TRBJ2-7,medium-sized,CSARGTSGFSYEQYF,TGCAGTGCTAGGGGGACTAGCGGCTTTTCCTACGAGCAGTACTTC
-,TRBV20-1,TRBJ1-6,many,CSARSETGAASPLHF,TGCAGTGCTAGGAGTGAGACAGGCGCGGCTTCACCCCTCCACTTT
TRBD2,TRBV5-8,TRBJ2-5,-,CASSSGRGVPETQYF,TGTGCCAGCAGCTCCGGGAGGGGGGTCCCAGAGACCCAGTACTTC
-,TRBV6-1,TRBJ2-7,-,CASSEAEAGWSEQYF,TGTGCCAGCAGTGAAGCAGAGGCAGGGTGGAGCGAGCAGTACTTC
-,TRBV6-1,TRBJ2-7,few,CASSEAVCSYYEQYF,TGTGCCAGCAGTGAAGCAGTTTGCAGCTACTACGAGCAGTACTTC
TRBD1,TRBV18,TRBJ1-6,-,CASSSRQGLDSPLHF,TGTGCCAGCTCATCCCGACAGGGTTTGGATTCACCCCTCCACTTT
-,TRBV28,TRBJ2-1,-,CASSSPYITFF,TGTGCCAGCAGTTCCCCATACATTACGTTCTTC
TRBD1,TRBV27,TRBJ2-5,many,CASSSGQGTETQYF,TGTGCCAGCAGTTCCGGACAGGGAACAGAGACCCAGTACTTC
TRBD1,TRBV18,TRBJ2-7,medium-sized,CASSPPGGQGKYEQYF,TGTGCCAGCTCACCACCGGGCGGACAGGGGAAGTACGAGCAGTACTTC
-,TRBV20-1,TRBJ1-2,-,CSASQTGSLGYTF,TGCAGTGCTTCCCAAACAGGGTCCCTTGGCTACACCTTC
TRBD1,TRBV6-1,TRBJ2-3,medium-sized,CASSKSPTGDTQYF,TGTGCCAGCAGTAAATCGCCGACAGGGGATACGCAGTATTTT
TRBD2,TRBV28,TRBJ2-5,-,CASSPGAAGGYQETQYF,TGTGCCAGCAGCCCTGGGGCGGCGGGGGGGTACCAAGAGACCCAGTACTTC
TRBD2,TRBV2,TRBJ2-1,large,CARRKVTSGSEQFF,TGTGCCAGGAGAAAGGTCACTAGCGGGAGTGAGCAGTTCTTC
-,TRBV5-8,TRBJ2-2,-,CASSLDGDTGELFF,TGTGCCAGCAGCTTGGACGGTGACACCGGGGAGCTGTTTTTT
TRBD1,TRBV13,TRBJ1-6,-,CASSSGQGLNSPLHF,TGTGCCAGCAGCTCGGGACAGGGTTTGAATTCACCCCTCCACTTT
-,TRBV7-6,TRBJ2-7,-,CASSLAGGTSYEHYF,TGTGCCAGCAGCTTAGCTGGCGGCACTTCCTACGAGCACTACTTC
-,TRBV11-3,TRBJ2-7,-,CASSSSSSYEQYF,TGTGCCAGCAGCTCCTCCAGCTCCTACGAGCAGTACTTC
-,TRBV27,TRBJ2-7,medium-sized,CASRKGGKRPYEQYF,TGTGCCAGCAGGAAAGGGGGGAAACGCCCCTACGAGCAGTACTTC
-,TRBV12-3/TRBV12-4,TRBJ2-7,-,CASSKLSAEQYF,TGTGCCAGCAGCAAACTGTCTGCCGAGCAGTACTTC
-,TRBV18,TRBJ2-6,medium-sized,CASSPGSGANVLTF,TGTGCCAGCTCACCCGGGTCTGGGGCCAACGTCCTGACTTTC
TRBD2,TRBV12-3/TRBV12-4,TRBJ2-7,medium-sized,CASSWTSGTTYEQYF,TGTGCCAGCAGTTGGACTAGCGGGACCACCTACGAGCAGTACTTC
TRBD2,TRBV19,TRBJ2-7,few,CASSHGTSSYEQYF,TGTGCCAGTAGCCACGGGACTAGCTCCTACGAGCAGTACTTC
-,TRBV10-3,TRBJ2-5,many,CAISPSDRTEETQYF,TGTGCCATCAGTCCGTCTGACAGAACCGAAGAGACCCAGTACTTC
-,TRBV6-1,TRBJ2-1,medium-sized,CASTPFSFGYYEQFF,TGTGCCAGCACCCCCTTTAGTTTTGGATATTATGAGCAGTTCTTC
TRBD1,TRBV14,TRBJ1-2,-,CASSSLTGTGYGYTF,TGTGCCAGCAGCTCCCTGACAGGGACGGGTTATGGCTACACCTTC
-,TRBV20-1,TRBJ2-7,medium-sized,CSAGQGSGEQYF,TGCAGTGCCGGGCAGGGATCGGGCGAGCAGTACTTC
-,TRBV11-2,TRBJ2-5,many,CASSRSRGWETQYF,TGTGCCAGCAGCCGAAGTCGGGGCTGGGAGACCCAGTACTTC
TRBD2,TRBV6-4,TRBJ2-2,many,CASSDGLDTGELFF,TGTGCCAGCAGTGACGGACTAGACACCGGGGAGCTGTTTTTT
-,TRBV6-2/TRBV6-3,TRBJ2-3,few,CASSWGASADTQYF,TGTGCCAGCAGTTGGGGGGCAAGCGCAGATACGCAGTATTTT
-,TRBV11-2,TRBJ2-1,-,CASSFQAGLINEQFF,TGTGCCAGCAGCTTTCAGGCAGGTTTAATCAATGAGCAGTTCTTC
TRBD1,TRBV20-1,TRBJ2-7,-,CSARLTGKTYEQYF,TGCAGTGCTAGATTGACAGGGAAAACCTACGAGCAGTACTTC
-,TRBV28,TRBJ2-5,-,CASSSTLGEWETQYF,TGTGCCAGCAGTTCAACCCTGGGGGAGTGGGAGACCCAGTACTTC
-,TRBV20-1,TRBJ2-5,medium-sized,CSASDRIQETQYF,TGCAGTGCTAGCGACAGAATCCAAGAGACCCAGTACTTC
-,TRBV12-3/TRBV12-4,TRBJ2-1,many,CATSPAGTYNEQFF,TGTGCCACCTCCCCGGCGGGGACCTACAATGAGCAGTTCTTC
-,TRBV6-1,TRBJ1-6,large,CASTLGGQRNSPLHF,TGTGCCAGCACCCTAGGTGGGCAGAGGAATTCACCCCTCCACTTT
TRBD1,TRBV5-1,TRBJ1-2,-,CASSSEGALGYTF,TGCGCCAGCAGCTCGGAGGGGGCGCTTGGCTACACCTTC
TRBD1,TRBV19,TRBJ2-7,-,CASWTGYSYEQYF,TGTGCCAGTTGGACAGGTTACTCCTACGAGCAGTACTTC
-,TRBV20-1,TRBJ2-7,few,CSASLPTTYEQYF,TGCAGTGCTAGTCTTCCTACGACCTACGAGCAGTACTTC
TRBD2,TRBV6-2/TRBV6-3,TRBJ2-3,few,CASSYSRLAADTQYF,TGTGCCAGCAGTTACTCCCGACTAGCCGCAGATACGCAGTATTTT
-,TRBV6-1,TRBJ1-2,-,CASRPGDHGYTF,TGTGCCAGCAGGCCAGGGGACCATGGCTACACCTTC
-,TRBV30,TRBJ1-4,-,CAWSPGQSGLNEKLFF,TGTGCCTGGAGTCCGGGACAATCTGGACTTAATGAAAAACTGTTTTTT
TRBD2,TRBV12-3/TRBV12-4,TRBJ2-5,many,CASTLAGGVMETQYF,TGTGCCAGCACCTTAGCGGGAGGGGTCATGGAGACCCAGTACTTC
-,TRBV5-1,TRBJ2-5,many,CASSLIGETQYF,TGCGCCAGCAGCTTGATCGGAGAGACCCAGTACTTC
-,TRBV7-3,TRBJ1-2,-,CASSLSTGKGYTF,TGTGCCAGCAGCTTAAGTACTGGGAAGGGCTACACCTTC
-,TRBV10-3,TRBJ1-2,many,CAISPTGSNYGYTF,TGTGCCATCAGCCCCACGGGCTCTAACTATGGCTACACCTTC
-,TRBV6-1,TRBJ2-1,many,CASSQGGEQFF,TGTGCCAGCAGCCAAGGGGGGGAGCAGTTCTTC
TRBD1,TRBV7-9,TRBJ1-2,-,CASSPDRGRDYGYTF,TGTGCCAGCAGCCCGGACAGGGGGCGCGACTATGGCTACACCTTC
TRBD1,TRBV18,TRBJ1-5,many,CASSPDRALTDNQPQHF,TGTGCCAGCTCACCGGACAGGGCCCTCACCGATAATCAGCCCCAGCATTTT
-,TRBV14,TRBJ1-6,-,CASSHGSKDLHF,TGTGCCAGCAGCCACGGGAGTAAAGACCTCCACTTT
-,TRBV11-2,TRBJ2-3,-,CARSSRVWDSADTQYF,TGTGCCAGGAGCTCCCGTGTGTGGGATTCGGCAGATACGCAGTATTTT
-,TRBV2,TRBJ2-7,-,CAIKLMAVSSDVQYF,TGTGCCATCAAGTTGATGGCGGTTAGCTCCGACGTGCAGTACTTC
TRBD2,TRBV27,TRBJ2-7,many,CASSFNRGPGLAGARSYEQYF,TGTGCCAGCAGTTTTAATAGGGGACCGGGACTAGCGGGAGCCCGCTCCTACGAGCAGTACTTC
TRBD1,TRBV24-1,TRBJ1-2,medium-sized,CATSDRDSLHYGYTF,TGTGCCACCAGTGACAGGGACAGCCTACACTATGGCTACACCTTC
-,TRBV20-1,TRBJ1-5,medium-sized,CSARSGPQGGSNQPQHF,TGCAGTGCTAGAAGCGGTCCGCAGGGAGGAAGCAATCAGCCCCAGCATTTT
TRBD1,TRBV5-1,TRBJ2-1,medium-sized,CASSLRTGGAYNEQFF,TGCGCCAGCAGCCTTAGGACAGGGGGGGCCTACAATGAGCAGTTCTTC
-,TRBV24-1,TRBJ1-2,few,CATSDDRDPNYGYTF,TGTGCCACCAGTGATGACAGAGACCCTAACTATGGCTACACCTTC